This T cell receptor beta chain was sequenced in a study of blood T cell repertoires in COVID-19. Study-level information: Samples taken during acute and convalescent COVID-19 were collected in the United States, Italy and Spain.

This CDR3 comprises 17 residues. Germline CDR1 MGHDK, CDR2 SYGVNS. V lost 2 bases, J lost 0 bases, and 17 bases lay in between. As handled by the study authors: Estimates of nucleated cell counts were drawn from the amplification of reference gene primers. The table came from immunoSEQ multiplex PCR; TCRdb's copy has only in-frame clones and leaves some out. The DNA gave D and trimming, while V, J and clone size come from that table. Among around 230,000 clones listed, about nine tenths were seen once. Participants spanned ages about 18 to 95 years and resided in around 25 US areas. The receptor's source is a man between 18 and 29 years old with acute COVID-19. The chain combines TRBV25-1 with TRBJ2-7, with D perhaps matching TRBD1 (6 bases). The sequenced material came from PBMCs or T cells enriched from blood (not recorded which). For the CDR3, the DNA is TGTGCCAGCAGTGAAACCCTTGAGAGGACAGACTCCTACGAGCAGTACTTC. Encoded protein: CASSETLERTDSYEQYF.